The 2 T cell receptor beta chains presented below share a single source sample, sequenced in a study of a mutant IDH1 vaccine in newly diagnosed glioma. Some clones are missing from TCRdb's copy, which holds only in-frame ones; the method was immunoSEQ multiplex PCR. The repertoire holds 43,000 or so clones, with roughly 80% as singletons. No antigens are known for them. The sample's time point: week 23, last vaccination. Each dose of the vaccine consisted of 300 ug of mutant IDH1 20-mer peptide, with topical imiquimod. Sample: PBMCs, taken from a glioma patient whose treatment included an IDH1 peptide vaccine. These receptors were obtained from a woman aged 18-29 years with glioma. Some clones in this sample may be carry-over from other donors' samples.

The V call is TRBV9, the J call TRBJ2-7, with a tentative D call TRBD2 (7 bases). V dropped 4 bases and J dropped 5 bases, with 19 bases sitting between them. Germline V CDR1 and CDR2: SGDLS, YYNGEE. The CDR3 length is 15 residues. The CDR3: CASSQTEGGPHEQYF. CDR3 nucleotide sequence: TGTGCCAGCAGCCAGACCGAGGGGGGGCCCCACGAGCAGTACTTC.

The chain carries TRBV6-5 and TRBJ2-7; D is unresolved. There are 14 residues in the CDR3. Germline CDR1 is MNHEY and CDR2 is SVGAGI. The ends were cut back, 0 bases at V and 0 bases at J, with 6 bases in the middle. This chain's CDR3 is CASSYSGYSYEQYF. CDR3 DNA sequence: TGTGCCAGCAGTTACTCCGGTTACTCCTACGAGCAGTACTTC.